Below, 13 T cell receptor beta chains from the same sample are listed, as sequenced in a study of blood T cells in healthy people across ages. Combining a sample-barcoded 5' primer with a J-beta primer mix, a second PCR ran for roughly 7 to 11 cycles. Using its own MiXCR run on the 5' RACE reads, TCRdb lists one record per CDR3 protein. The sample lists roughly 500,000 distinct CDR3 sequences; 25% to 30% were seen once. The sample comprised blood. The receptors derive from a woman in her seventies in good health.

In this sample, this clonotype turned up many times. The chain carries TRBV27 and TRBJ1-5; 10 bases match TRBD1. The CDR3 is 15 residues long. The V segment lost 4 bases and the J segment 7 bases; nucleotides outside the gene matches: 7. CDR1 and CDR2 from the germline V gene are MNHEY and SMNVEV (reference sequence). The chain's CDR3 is CASSWSGQGRQPQHF. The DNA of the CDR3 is TGTGCCAGCAGTTGGTCGGGACAGGGGAGGCAGCCCCAGCATTTT.

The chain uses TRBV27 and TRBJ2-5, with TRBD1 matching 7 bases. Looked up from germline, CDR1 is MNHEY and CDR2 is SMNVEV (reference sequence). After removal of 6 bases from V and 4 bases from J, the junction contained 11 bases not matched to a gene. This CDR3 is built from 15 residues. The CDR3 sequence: CASSPRQGSVETQYF. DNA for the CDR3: TGTGCCAGCAGCCCTAGACAGGGATCCGTAGAGACCCAGTACTTC.

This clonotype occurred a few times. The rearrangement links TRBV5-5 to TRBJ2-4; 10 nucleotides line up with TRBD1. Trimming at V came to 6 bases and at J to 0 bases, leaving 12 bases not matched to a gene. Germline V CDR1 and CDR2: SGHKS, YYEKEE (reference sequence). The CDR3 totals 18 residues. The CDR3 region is CASNQDRGNTGAKNIQYF. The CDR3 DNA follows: TGTGCCAGCAACCAGGACAGGGGGAATACTGGAGCCAAAAACATTCAGTACTTC. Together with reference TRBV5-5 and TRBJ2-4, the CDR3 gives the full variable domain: DAGVTQSPTHLIKTRGQQVTLRCSPISGHKSVSWYQQVLGQGPQFIFQYYEKEERGRGNFPDRFSARQFPNYSSELNVNALLLGDSALYLCASNQDRGNTGAKNIQYFGAGTRLSVL.

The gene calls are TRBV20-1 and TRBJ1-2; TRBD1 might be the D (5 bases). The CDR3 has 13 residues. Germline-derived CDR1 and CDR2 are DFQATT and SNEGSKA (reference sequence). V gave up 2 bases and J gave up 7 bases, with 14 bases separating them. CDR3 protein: CSARRTIGTGYTF. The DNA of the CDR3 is TGCAGTGCTAGAAGGACAATAGGTACTGGCTACACCTTC.

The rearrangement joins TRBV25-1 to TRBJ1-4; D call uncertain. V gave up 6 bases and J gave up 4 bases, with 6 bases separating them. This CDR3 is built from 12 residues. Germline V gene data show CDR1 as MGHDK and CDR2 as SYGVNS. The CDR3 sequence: CASRILNEKLFF. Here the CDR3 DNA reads TGTGCCAGCAGGATCCTTAATGAAAAACTGTTTTTT.

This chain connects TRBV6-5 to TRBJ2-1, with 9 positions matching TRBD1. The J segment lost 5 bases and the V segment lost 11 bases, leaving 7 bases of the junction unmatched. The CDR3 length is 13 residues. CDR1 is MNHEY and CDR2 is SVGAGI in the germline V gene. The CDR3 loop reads CACGQGSNNEQFF. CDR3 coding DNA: TGTGCCTGCGGACAGGGGTCTAACAATGAGCAGTTCTTC.

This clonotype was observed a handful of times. CDR3 region: CASSVYGTGEFGNTIYF. For the CDR3, the DNA is TGTGCCAGCAGCGTATACGGGACAGGGGAATTTGGAAACACCATATATTTT. This chain uses TRBV9 with TRBJ1-3; 10 bases are a match to TRBD1. Unmatched junction bases numbered 7, after V lost 1 base and J lost 3 bases. Looked up from germline, CDR1 is SGDLS and CDR2 is YYNGEE. This CDR3 has 17 amino acids.

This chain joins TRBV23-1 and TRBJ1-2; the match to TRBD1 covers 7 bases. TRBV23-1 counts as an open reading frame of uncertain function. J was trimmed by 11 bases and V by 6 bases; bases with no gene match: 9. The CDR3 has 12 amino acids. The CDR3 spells CASSLWTGRYTF. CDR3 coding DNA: TGCGCCAGCAGCCTTTGGACAGGCCGATACACCTTC.

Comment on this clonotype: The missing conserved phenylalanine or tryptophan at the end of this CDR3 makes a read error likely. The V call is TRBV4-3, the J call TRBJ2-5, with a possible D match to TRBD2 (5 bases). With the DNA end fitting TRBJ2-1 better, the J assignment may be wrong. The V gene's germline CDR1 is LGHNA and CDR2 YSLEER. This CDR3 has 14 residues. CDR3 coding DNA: TGCGCCAGCAGCCAAGAACGGGATTACAATGAGCAGTTCTTG. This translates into CASSQERDYNEQFL.

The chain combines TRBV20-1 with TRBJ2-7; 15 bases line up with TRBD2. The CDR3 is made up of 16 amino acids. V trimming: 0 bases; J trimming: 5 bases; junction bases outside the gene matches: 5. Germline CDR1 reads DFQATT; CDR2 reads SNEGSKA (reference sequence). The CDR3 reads CSARDYRTSGGDEQYF. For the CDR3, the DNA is TGCAGTGCTAGAGATTACAGGACTAGCGGGGGGGACGAGCAGTACTTC.

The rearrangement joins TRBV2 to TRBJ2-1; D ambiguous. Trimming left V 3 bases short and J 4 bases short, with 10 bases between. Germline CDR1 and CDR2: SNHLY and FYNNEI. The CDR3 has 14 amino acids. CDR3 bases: TGTGCCAGCAGTGATATCGGCAGGTACAATGAGCAGTTCTTC. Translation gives CASSDIGRYNEQFF.

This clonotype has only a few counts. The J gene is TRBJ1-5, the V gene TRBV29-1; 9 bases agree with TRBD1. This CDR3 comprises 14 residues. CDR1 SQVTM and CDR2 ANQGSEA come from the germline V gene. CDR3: CTLSGTGTSQPQHF. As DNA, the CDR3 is TGCACCCTAAGCGGGACAGGGACTTCTCAGCCCCAGCATTTT.

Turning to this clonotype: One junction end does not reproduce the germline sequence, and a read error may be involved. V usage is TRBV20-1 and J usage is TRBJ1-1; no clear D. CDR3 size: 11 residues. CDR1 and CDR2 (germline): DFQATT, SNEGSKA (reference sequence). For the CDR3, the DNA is TGCAGGGCTAGACCGGGGACTGAAGCTTTCTTT. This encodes CRARPGTEAFF.